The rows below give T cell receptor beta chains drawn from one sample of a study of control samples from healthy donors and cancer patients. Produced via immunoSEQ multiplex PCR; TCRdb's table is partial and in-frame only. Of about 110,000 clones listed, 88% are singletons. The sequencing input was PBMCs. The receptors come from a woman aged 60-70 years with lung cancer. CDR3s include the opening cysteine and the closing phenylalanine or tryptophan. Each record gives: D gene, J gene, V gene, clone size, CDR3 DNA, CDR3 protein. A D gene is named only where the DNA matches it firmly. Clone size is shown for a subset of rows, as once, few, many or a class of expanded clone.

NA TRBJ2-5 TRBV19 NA TGTGCCAGTAGTATAGGGCAAGAGACCCAGTACTTC CASSIGQETQYF
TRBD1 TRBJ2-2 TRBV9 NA TGTGCCAGCAGTCTTAGACAGGGGGCCGGGGAGCTGTTTTTT CASSLRQGAGELFF
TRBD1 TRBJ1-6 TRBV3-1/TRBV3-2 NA TGTGCCAGCAGCCAATACAGGGGGCGGAATTCACCCCTCCACTTT CASSQYRGRNSPLHF
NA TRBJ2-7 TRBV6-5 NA TGTGCCAGCAGTCAGATCACAGGGTCGGCTCACGAGCAGTACTTC CASSQITGSAHEQYF
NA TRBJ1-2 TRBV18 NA TGTGCCAGCTCACCTCCCTCGGGAGGCTATGGCTACACCTTC CASSPPSGGYGYTF
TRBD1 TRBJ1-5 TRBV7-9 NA TGTGCCAGCAGCTCCGGGACAGGGGTTATTCAGCCCCAGCATTTT CASSSGTGVIQPQHF
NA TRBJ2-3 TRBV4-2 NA TGTGCCAGCAGCCAAGACGAGAGGGATACGCAGTATTTT CASSQDERDTQYF
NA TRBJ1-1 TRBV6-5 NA TGTGCCAGCATCTCCACACGGAACACTGAAGCTTTCTTT CASISTRNTEAFF
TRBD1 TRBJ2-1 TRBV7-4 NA TGTGCCAGCAGCTTCGCGGACAGGGAATCCTACAATGAGCAGTTCTTC CASSFADRESYNEQFF
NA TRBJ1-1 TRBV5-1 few TGCGCCAGCAGCTTGGAAGGGCCGAGGGGAGCTTTCTTT CASSLEGPRGAFF
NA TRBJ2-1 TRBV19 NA TGTGCCAGTAGTCGGGCCAGGGACAATGAGCAGTTCTTC CASSRARDNEQFF
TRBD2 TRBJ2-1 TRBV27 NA TGTGCCAGCAGTCTCGGACTAGCGGTATCATTATACAATGAGCAGTTCTTC CASSLGLAVSLYNEQFF